The clone carrying this T cell receptor beta chain was picked up a small number of times. Its specificity is not known. Germline loops: CDR1 SGDLS, CDR2 YYNGEE. V was pared by 3 bases and J by 4 bases, with 36 bases of the junction left unmatched. The CDR3 length is 24 residues. This entry comes from a study of beta chain features in type 1 diabetes. Study details: No patient-donor differences in age, gender, total cells or subset yield.

Reverse transcribing all isolated RNA meant expressed TCRB transcripts were sequenced. Profiled with immunoSEQ multiplex PCR; TCRdb holds only in-frame clones, not every one. This table has 160,000 or so clones, 9% appearing once. Study outcomes and limitations: Compared with healthy donors, patients appeared to share more similar naive, central memory and regulatory TCRB repertoires. Type 1 diabetes patients had moderately but significantly shorter TCRB CDR3s in all four CD4+ subsets. Individuals with type 1 diabetes displayed fewer insertions and more deletions at VDJ junctions.

The authors sorted CD4+ naive, central memory, regulatory and stem cell-like memory cells via CD45RO/CCR7/CD25/CD127/CD95/CD27. This chain uses TRBV9 with TRBJ2-7, with TRBD2 identical over 8 bases. The sequenced material came from central memory CD4+ T cells from blood. The receptor's source is a woman in her 30s with type 1 diabetes. The CDR3 loop is CASSAPPDTDDTLLSGGRFYEQYF. The CDR3 DNA is TGTGCCAGCAGCGCCCCCCCGGATACGGACGATACTCTACTGAGCGGGGGCCGCTTTTACGAGCAGTACTTC.